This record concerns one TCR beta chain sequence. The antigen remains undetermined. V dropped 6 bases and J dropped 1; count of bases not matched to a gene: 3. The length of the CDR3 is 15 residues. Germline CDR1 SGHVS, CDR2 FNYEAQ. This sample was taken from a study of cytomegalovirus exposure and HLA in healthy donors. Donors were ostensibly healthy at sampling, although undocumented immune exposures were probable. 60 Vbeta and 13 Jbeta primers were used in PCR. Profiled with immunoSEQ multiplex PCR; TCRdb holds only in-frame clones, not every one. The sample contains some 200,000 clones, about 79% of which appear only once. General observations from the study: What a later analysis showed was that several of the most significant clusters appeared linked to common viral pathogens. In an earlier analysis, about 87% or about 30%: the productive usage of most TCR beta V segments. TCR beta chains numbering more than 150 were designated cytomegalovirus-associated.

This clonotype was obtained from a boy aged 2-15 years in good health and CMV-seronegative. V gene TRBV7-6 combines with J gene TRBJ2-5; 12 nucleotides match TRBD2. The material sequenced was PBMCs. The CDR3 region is CASRASGGAQETQYF. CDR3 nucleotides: TGTGCCAGCAGGGCTAGCGGGGGGGCCCAAGAGACCCAGTACTTC.